This T cell receptor (beta chain) was observed in a study of blood T cell repertoires in COVID-19. Trimming cost V 2 bases and J 8 bases, with 12 bases left between them. This CDR3 has 13 residues. Germline loops: CDR1 MNHEY, CDR2 SMNVEV (reference sequence). Sequencing used immunoSEQ multiplex PCR; TCRdb keeps in-frame clones, though not all of them. Among about 260,000 clones, about nine tenths were seen once, and the ten largest hold 3%. The chain combines TRBV27 with TRBJ1-2; D is unclear. This clonotype originated in a woman between 50 and 59 years old who had recovered from COVID-19. Sequenced: PBMCs or T cells enriched from blood (not recorded which). CDR3 region: CASSLNGGRGYTF. DNA of the CDR3: TGTGCCAGCAGTTTAAATGGAGGACGGGGCTACACCTTC.